The 21 T cell receptor beta chains below were found in one sample sequenced in a study of post-analysis software for immune sequencing data. Unique molecular identifiers were built into the TCR beta cDNA libraries. TCRdb itself ran the PCR reads through MiXCR, one entry per CDR3 protein. The sample yields hundreds of thousands of distinct CDR3 sequences, around 40% seen once. Their specific antigens are unknown. Study outcomes and limitations: The five TRBV segments detected at higher frequency in patients than in controls included TRBV5-6, TRBV5-1 and TRBV20-1.

Sequencing was carried out using blood. Receptors originate from a girl aged 5-17 years with multiple sclerosis.

The gene calls are TRBV7-3 and TRBJ2-7; 9 bases map to TRBD1. The germline V gene has CDR1 SGHTA and CDR2 FQGTGA. The CDR3 sequence is 15 residues long. V shed 1 base, J shed 9 bases, and the junction held 10 bases outside the gene matches. CDR3 sequence reads: CASSLMGQGFNGQYF. Written as DNA, the CDR3 is TGTGCCAGCAGCTTAATGGGACAGGGCTTTAACGGGCAGTACTTC.

This chain uses TRBV21-1 with TRBJ2-1. TRBV21-1 is a pseudogene. CDR3 length: 17 residues. The CDR3 nucleotides read TGTGCCAGCAGCAAAGCGAGTTGTGGGAGCTCCTACAATGAGCAGTTCTTC. It translates to CASSKASCGSSYNEQFF.

This clonotype was seen only a few times. The V call is TRBV20-1, the J call TRBJ1-5, with 7 bases identical to TRBD1. Germline trimming cut 6 bases from V and 7 bases from J; bases unmatched to any gene: 12. The CDR3 is 14 amino acids. Germline CDR1 DFQATT, CDR2 SNEGSKA (reference sequence). The CDR3 DNA reads TGCAGTGCGACCCAGAAAGGGGGCGTCCAGCCCCAGCATTTT. As protein: CSATQKGGVQPQHF.

This clonotype was picked up a small number of times. This rearrangement joins TRBV5-5 to TRBJ2-7; D is undetermined. This CDR3 is 14 amino acids long. The V end was cut by 2 bases, the J end by 1 base, with 10 bases between. The germline CDR1 and CDR2 sequences are SGHKS and YYEKEE (reference sequence). The CDR3 coding sequence is TGTGCCAGCAGCTTTATCACAGCGTCCTACGAGCAGTACTTC. Its translation: CASSFITASYEQYF.

The rearrangement uses TRBV12-3 or TRBV12-4 and TRBJ1-1, with a tentative D call TRBD1 (5 bases). This CDR3 is 11 amino acids long. V was cut by 8 bases and J by 4 bases, with 8 bases left in between. This CDR3 is CASQDSTEAFF. The CDR3 coding sequence is TGTGCCAGCCAAGACAGCACTGAAGCTTTCTTT.

V gene TRBV20-1 combines with J gene TRBJ2-1; TRBD2 aligns across 11 bases. The closer fit of TRBJ2-7 to the DNA end suggests the J call may be wrong. CDR1 DFQATT and CDR2 SNEGSKA come from the germline V gene (reference sequence). The CDR3 is 18 residues long. The CDR3, as DNA: TGCAGTGCTAGAGATCCCCTCCGACTAGCGGGGCTCTACAATGAGCAGTACTTC. This gives the protein CSARDPLRLAGLYNEQYF.

This clonotype was counted at least ten times. This chain connects TRBV11-2 to TRBJ2-5, with 8 positions matching TRBD1. The germline CDR1 and CDR2 sequences are SGHAT and FQNNGV. The CDR3 has 15 amino acids. The junction had 6 bases not matched to a gene; V was cut back by 1 base and J by 5 bases. The CDR3 nucleotides read TGTGCCAGCAGCTTAGGACAGGGGTTCGGCGAGACCCAGTACTTC. As protein: CASSLGQGFGETQYF.

CDR3 coding DNA: TGTGCCAGCACCTTAACTAGGGGTTCGGATCAGCCCCAGCATTTT. It codes for CASTLTRGSDQPQHF. The chain uses TRBV6-1 and TRBJ1-5; D is perhaps TRBD1 (5 bases). The V gene lost 7 bases and the J gene lost 5 bases, with 18 bases spanning the gap. The CDR3 loop spans 15 amino acids. The germline V gene has CDR1 MNHNS and CDR2 SASEGT.

This rearrangement joins TRBV7-3 to TRBJ2-1; 9 bases line up with TRBD2. J lost 8 bases, V lost 1 base, and 9 bases had no gene match. This CDR3 has 16 residues. Germline values: CDR1 SGHTA, CDR2 FQGTGA. CDR3 residues: CASSLISGTSFHEQFF. CDR3 coding DNA: TGTGCCAGCAGCTTAATCTCGGGGACTAGCTTCCATGAGCAGTTCTTC.

V usage is TRBV6-6 and J usage is TRBJ1-5; 9 bases line up with TRBD1. The trim removed 2 bases at V and 6 bases at J, leaving 5 bases unmatched. The length of the CDR3 is 15 residues. Germline V gene lookup returns CDR1 MNHNY and CDR2 SVGAGI (reference sequence). For the CDR3, the DNA is TGTGCCAGCAGTTACAGGGACAGGGTGCCTCAGCCCCAGCATTTT. It translates to CASSYRDRVPQPQHF.

The V call is TRBV20-1, the J call TRBJ1-4, with 7 bases that match TRBD1. Looked up from germline, CDR1 is DFQATT and CDR2 is SNEGSKA (reference sequence). With V trimmed by 6 bases and J by 0 bases, 4 bases remained unmatched. This CDR3 comprises 14 residues. CDR3: CSAEGAATNEKLFF. CDR3 DNA sequence: TGCAGTGCGGAGGGGGCCGCAACTAATGAAAAACTGTTTTTT.

The chain employs TRBV15 and TRBJ1-4; D gene ambiguous. This CDR3 comprises 15 residues. Per the germline V gene, CDR1 is LNHNV and CDR2 is YYDKDF (reference sequence). Trimming pared 7 bases from V and 0 bases from J, leaving 12 bases between. The CDR3 nucleotides are TGTGCCACCACAGGAAGGATCGCAACTAATGAAAAACTGTTTTTT. Amino acid sequence: CATTGRIATNEKLFF. The full variable domain, its missing parts supplied by reference TRBV15 and TRBJ1-4, is DAMVIQNPRYQVTQFGKPVTLSCSQTLNHNVMYWYQQKSSQAPKLLFHYYDKDFNNEADTPDNFQSRRPNTSFCFLDIRSPGLGDTAMYLCATTGRIATNEKLFFGSGTQLSVL.

This sequence joins TRBV12-3 or TRBV12-4 and TRBJ1-5; D may be TRBD1 (5 bases). V shed 6 bases and J shed 10 bases, with 19 bases lying between them. There are 14 residues in the CDR3. CDR3 protein: CASRPGDGGAPQHF. The DNA for the CDR3 is TGTGCCAGCAGGCCCGGCGACGGGGGAGCTCCCCAGCATTTT.

The chain recombines TRBV6-2 or TRBV6-3 with TRBJ2-5; 7 nucleotides align to TRBD2. The germline CDR1 and CDR2 sequences are MNHEY and SVGEGT. The CDR3 has 15 residues. V dropped 6 bases and J dropped 5; count of bases not matched to a gene: 12. Here the CDR3 reads CASRKTPLARETQYF. In DNA, the CDR3 is TGTGCCAGCAGAAAAACCCCACTAGCGCGTGAGACCCAGTACTTC.

The rearrangement links TRBV7-2 to TRBJ2-3; 8 bases map to TRBD2. V shed 5 bases, J shed 5 bases, and the junction held 9 bases outside the gene matches. The germline V gene encodes CDR1 SGHTA and CDR2 FQGNSA. CDR3 length: 15 amino acids. The CDR3 region is CASSRVTGGLDTQYF. The CDR3 DNA follows: TGTGCCAGCAGCCGCGTGACGGGAGGGTTAGATACGCAGTATTTT.

CDR3 nucleotides: TGCAGCGCCTGGACAGGGGCTAGCTCCTACAATGAGCAGTTCTTC. Translating gives CSAWTGASSYNEQFF. The chain has TRBV29-1 and TRBJ2-1; 9 bases fit TRBD1. Trimming cost V 7 bases and J 0 bases; bases outside gene matches: 7. This CDR3 region has 15 residues. CDR1 is SQVTM, CDR2 ANQGSEA, per germline.

This clonotype was seen only once. The chain is built from TRBV5-1 and TRBJ2-3; 12 bases are a match to TRBD2. There are 15 residues in the CDR3. V trimming: 4 bases; J trimming: 7 bases; junction bases outside the gene matches: 7. Germline V gives CDR1 SGHRS, CDR2 YFSETQ. As DNA, the CDR3 is TGCGCCAGCAGCGGGACTAGCGGGCCGGGAAATACGCAGTATTTT. Amino acids: CASSGTSGPGNTQYF.

In its sample, this clonotype was seen a few times. CDR3 nucleotides: TGCAGTGGGTGGCGGGAGGGAGCCTACGAGCAGTACTTC. This codes for CSGWREGAYEQYF. The chain is built from TRBV20-1 and TRBJ2-7; TRBD2 aligns across 9 bases. The V gene end was trimmed by 7 bases and the J gene end by 2 bases; junction bases not matched to a gene: 6. The V gene's germline CDR1 is DFQATT and CDR2 SNEGSKA (reference sequence). This CDR3 comprises 13 residues.

This clonotype has more than one count but fewer than ten. The chain recombines TRBV12-3 or TRBV12-4 with TRBJ1-2; tentative D call: TRBD1 (5 bases). This CDR3 is built from 16 residues. Trimming removed 5 bases at V and 4 bases at J, with 20 bases between. The CDR3 nucleotides are TGTGCCAGCAGTCCCGGGGGTGGGGTTAGAACCTATGGCTACACCTTC. It translates to CASSPGGGVRTYGYTF.

The chain is built from TRBV20-1 and TRBJ2-7; tentatively, D is TRBD2 (5 bases). This CDR3 has 12 amino acids. V was shortened by 4 bases and J by 3 bases, with 10 bases between the two germline ends. From germline, CDR1 is DFQATT and CDR2 SNEGSKA (reference sequence). The CDR3 here is CSATSAGYEQYF. Written as DNA, the CDR3 is TGCAGTGCTACGTCGGCGGGCTACGAGCAGTACTTC.

V is TRBV5-1 and J is TRBJ2-7; D call uncertain. The CDR3 has 13 residues. Trimming removed 3 bases from V and 7 bases from J, with 14 bases in between. The germline V gene has CDR1 SGHRS and CDR2 YFSETQ. The CDR3 bases are TGCGCCAGCAGCTCCCAACCGGACGGGGAGCAGTACTTC. It translates to CASSSQPDGEQYF.